These 22 T cell receptor beta chains came from one sample sequenced in a study of blood T cells in healthy people across ages (dated by TCRdb to between 2015 and 2016). Libraries came from 5' RACE. Sequencing was performed on an Illumina HiSeq 2500. A second PCR of about 7 to 12 cycles was run with a J-beta primer mix and a sample-barcoded 5' primer. TCRdb trimmed public reads at Q25 via fastp, called clones via MiXCR and kept in-frame beta chains. Rows with a matching CDR3 protein are joined into one entry that keeps the most common DNA and genes. The sample table records roughly 800,000 distinct CDR3 sequences; approximately 35% of these occur just once. 10% to 15% of the sample is held by the ten biggest clonotypes. Sequencing used blood. The receptors shown here come from a man aged 18 to 29 in good health.

This clonotype was seen repeatedly, ten times or more. This chain links TRBV6-5 with TRBJ2-1; D ambiguous. CDR3 length equals 16 residues. The V end lost 2 bases, the J end lost 1 base, and 12 bases lay between the germline ends. Looked up from germline, CDR1 is MNHEY and CDR2 is SVGAGI. CDR3 DNA: TGTGCCAGCAGTTACGATCGGCAGGCTTCCTACAATGAGCAGTTCTTC. It is translated as CASSYDRQASYNEQFF.

The chain has TRBV27 and TRBJ1-2, with TRBD1 matching 7 bases. V lost 7 bases and J lost 8; bases outside the gene matches: 16. Germline V gives CDR1 MNHEY, CDR2 SMNVEV (reference sequence). The CDR3 is 15 amino acids. The CDR3 DNA follows: TGTGCCAGCACCGACGGAGGACAGGCGGCGCGAGGCTACACCTTC. Amino acid sequence: CASTDGGQAARGYTF.

A few counts support this clonotype. The rearrangement links TRBV19 to TRBJ1-1; tentative D call: TRBD1 (5 bases). The CDR3 totals 15 residues. The V gene lost 4 bases and the J gene lost 1 base, with 13 bases spanning the gap. CDR1 is LNHDA, CDR2 SQIVND, per germline (reference sequence). The DNA of the CDR3 is TGTGCCAGTAGTACGCTAGGGGAAAAGAACACTGAAGCTTTCTTT. It encodes CASSTLGEKNTEAFF.

For this clonotype: A read error may produce the germline difference seen at one junction end. The chain links TRBV4-2 to TRBJ2-1, with D hard to call. Germline V lookup: CDR1 LGHNA, CDR2 YNFKEQ. The CDR3 totals 12 residues. CDR3 coding DNA: TGTGCCAGCAGCCAAGTATGGGATGAGCGGTTCTTC. As protein: CASSQVWDERFF.

This clonotype has more than one count but fewer than ten. The chain links TRBV27 to TRBJ2-5; a weak D match, TRBD2 (6 bases). Per the germline V gene, CDR1 is MNHEY and CDR2 is SMNVEV (reference sequence). Trimming took 2 bases from V and 11 from J, leaving 21 bases between them. The CDR3 runs 15 residues. The CDR3 DNA is TGTGCCAGCAGTTTAGCGGGACTGCGACCCGATGAGCAGTACTTC. Its protein is CASSLAGLRPDEQYF.

The chain employs TRBV4-2 and TRBJ1-1; 10 bases agree with TRBD1. Germline V gene data show CDR1 as LGHNA and CDR2 as YNFKEQ. The ends lost 3 bases at V and 8 bases at J; junction bases unmatched: 9. The CDR3 totals 15 residues. CDR3 protein: CASSQTAGTGEEAFF. Written as DNA, the CDR3 is TGTGCCAGCAGCCAGACGGCCGGGACAGGGGAGGAAGCTTTCTTT.

The CDR3 loop reads CASSFFPGGTQETQYF. CDR3 coding DNA: TGTGCCAGCAGCTTTTTCCCGGGAGGGACCCAAGAGACCCAGTACTTC. V gene TRBV7-9 combines with J gene TRBJ2-5, with 8 bases that match TRBD2. This CDR3 spans 16 amino acids. CDR1 and CDR2 from the germline V gene are SEHNR and FQNEAQ (reference sequence). Trimming cost V 3 bases and J 1 base; bases outside gene matches: 7.

V and J are TRBV7-3 and TRBJ2-3; TRBD1 is a possible D gene (5 bases). The CDR3 length is 13 residues. V lost 3 bases and J lost 14, with 18 bases in between. CDR1 SGHTA and CDR2 FQGTGA come from the germline V gene. DNA of the CDR3: TGTGCCAGCAGCTTGCAGGGCCCGGGCGGTAGGTATTTT. This translates into CASSLQGPGGRYF.

In DNA form, the CDR3 reads TGTGCCAGCAGTAATGAGCAGTACTTC. Amino acids: CASSNEQYF. This chain connects TRBV6-6 to TRBJ2-5; D gene ambiguous. The CDR3 length is 9 residues. The germline CDR1 and CDR2 sequences are MNHNY and SVGAGI (reference sequence). V was pared by 5 bases and J by 11 bases, with 6 bases between.

V gene TRBV6-5 combines with J gene TRBJ1-2; D gene unclear. Germline values: CDR1 MNHEY, CDR2 SVGAGI. This CDR3 spans 13 amino acids. Trimming shortened V by 9 bases and J by 2 bases, and 13 bases separated the two germline ends. CDR3: CASGKDHNYGYTF. The CDR3 DNA sequence: TGTGCCAGTGGGAAAGACCACAACTATGGCTACACCTTC.

This clonotype was detected only a few times. This rearrangement joins TRBV29-1 to TRBJ1-2; unclear D gene. This CDR3 spans 12 amino acids. V was trimmed by 5 bases and J by 8 bases, leaving 15 bases between them. Per germline, CDR1 SQVTM and CDR2 ANQGSEA. The CDR3 nucleotides read TGCAGCGTTCTGAGAGACTGGGGAGGCTACACCTTC. Translating gives CSVLRDWGGYTF.

This clonotype occurred once. The chain employs TRBV9 and TRBJ2-2, with D unclear. CDR3 size: 13 residues. CDR1 and CDR2 from the germline V gene are SGDLS and YYNGEE. The V end lost 2 bases, the J end lost 7 bases, and 9 bases lay between the germline ends. The CDR3 region is CASSVELVGELFF. The CDR3, as DNA: TGTGCCAGCAGCGTCGAGCTCGTCGGGGAGCTGTTTTTT.

The rearrangement links TRBV20-1 to TRBJ2-3; TRBD2 aligns across 10 bases. Germline V gene sequence: CDR1 DFQATT, CDR2 SNEGSKA (reference sequence). Trimming cost V 1 base and J 2 bases; bases outside gene matches: 3. CDR3 length: 15 residues. The CDR3 is CSARGSGGHTDTQYF. The CDR3 DNA is TGCAGTGCTAGAGGTAGCGGGGGGCACACAGATACGCAGTATTTT.

A note on this clonotype: Just one base apart from a much larger clone, this may be a read error. The chain employs TRBV5-1 and TRBJ2-1; 7 bases map to TRBD2. The CDR3 has 16 residues. CDR1 SGHRS and CDR2 YFSETQ come from the germline V gene. With V trimmed by 4 bases and J by 5 bases, 12 bases remained unmatched. CDR3 sequence (DNA): TGCGCCAGCAGCCGGGATACTAGCGAGATGAACAATGAGCAGTTCTTC. Amino acids: CASSRDTSEMNNEQFF.

The genes are TRBV7-2 and TRBJ1-1, with D perhaps matching TRBD1 (6 bases). The germline V gene encodes CDR1 SGHTA and CDR2 FQGNSA. Trimming removed 6 bases at V and 1 base at J, with 15 bases between. The CDR3 contains 15 residues. CDR3 in DNA: TGTGCCAGCAGTCGACGGGGGGCACAGAACACTGAAGCTTTCTTT. Encoded protein: CASSRRGAQNTEAFF.

Only a few counts were recorded for this clonotype. Relative to the germline gene, one junction end is altered; a read error may explain this. This chain connects TRBV30 to TRBJ2-7, with 7 bases fitting TRBD1. The tail of the sequence fits TRBJ2-5 better, so the J call may be wrong. CDR3 length equals 14 residues. The germline V gene has CDR1 GTSNPN and CDR2 SVGIG (reference sequence). CDR3 nucleotide sequence: TGTGCTTGGAGTAGGGGGCAGGGGACAGAGACCCAGTACTTC. It is translated as CAWSRGQGTETQYF.

The chain's CDR3 is CASSLDESTDTQYF. The CDR3 nucleotides read TGCGCCAGCAGCCTGGACGAAAGCACAGATACGCAGTATTTT. The chain is built from TRBV5-1 and TRBJ2-3; D remains ambiguous. The germline V and J ends were trimmed by 4 bases and 0 bases, with 9 bases remaining between them. CDR1 and CDR2 from the germline V gene are SGHRS and YFSETQ. There are 14 residues in the CDR3.

This clonotype has at least ten counts. This chain links TRBV6-7 with TRBJ1-2; 7 bases are a match to TRBD1. TRBV6-7 is assigned to the ORF class and has an uncertain function. Losses at the gene ends were 6 bases for V and 2 bases for J; bases not matched to a gene: 3. This CDR3 region has 13 residues. The CDR3 DNA is TGTGCCAGCAGGACAGGGAGGAACTATGGCTACACCTTC. Its translation: CASRTGRNYGYTF.

This clonotype was detected a few times. The V gene is TRBV2, the J gene TRBJ1-6; D gene ambiguous. CDR1 is SNHLY, CDR2 FYNNEI, per germline. Trimming shortened V by 5 bases and J by 7 bases, and 12 bases separated the two germline ends. This CDR3 has 14 amino acids. Here the CDR3 DNA reads TGTGCCAGCAGTTTGTACCGATTCAATTCACCCCTCCACTTT. This codes for CASSLYRFNSPLHF.

The V gene is TRBV7-9, the J gene TRBJ2-1; TRBD2 is a possible D gene (6 bases). Between the trimmed V and J ends, which lost 5 bases and 3 bases, there was a span of 14 bases. Germline V gene lookup returns CDR1 SEHNR and CDR2 FQNEAQ (reference sequence). This CDR3 is 15 amino acids long. CDR3 residues: CASSQGTSIYNEQFF. CDR3 sequence (DNA): TGTGCCAGCAGCCAAGGAACTAGCATCTACAATGAGCAGTTCTTC.

The V and J genes are TRBV6-5 and TRBJ2-3, with D hard to call. CDR1 is MNHEY, CDR2 SVGAGI, per germline. Trimming took 9 bases from V and 4 from J, leaving 5 bases between them. The CDR3 loop spans 10 amino acids. This CDR3 reads CASWSDTQYF. The CDR3 DNA reads TGTGCCAGTTGGTCAGATACGCAGTATTTT.

Written as DNA, the CDR3 is TGTGCCACCAGCAGAGAGCTATCAAGTCATGAGCAGTTCTTC. Amino acids: CATSRELSSHEQFF. The rearrangement links TRBV15 to TRBJ2-1; D remains unclear. The ends were cut back, 0 bases at V and 8 bases at J, with 11 bases in the middle. Germline V gene data show CDR1 as LNHNV and CDR2 as YYDKDF (reference sequence). This CDR3 has 14 residues.